The 14 T cell receptor beta chains listed next were all sequenced from one sample in a study of identical twins. In TCRdb, the 5' RACE reads were re-called with MiXCR into one record per CDR3 protein. The sample carries approximately 1.8 million distinct CDR3 sequences, less than 40% recorded once. The sequenced sample consisted of cord blood. These receptors came from a newborn girl in good health.

The chain joins TRBV7-9 to TRBJ2-1; 8 positions match TRBD2. The J call is uncertain, as TRBJ2-7 better fits the DNA end. The CDR3 sequence is 17 residues long. Germline V lookup: CDR1 SEHNR, CDR2 FQNEAQ (reference sequence). CDR3 coding DNA: TGTGCCAGCAGCAAATACGCCAGCGGGGGCTACTACAATGAGCAGTACTTC. It translates to CASSKYASGGYYNEQYF.

The J gene is TRBJ2-7, the V gene TRBV5-1; 10 nucleotides align to TRBD2. The germline gives CDR1 SGHRS, CDR2 YFSETQ. V was pared by 6 bases and J by 3 bases, with 6 bases of the junction left unmatched. The CDR3 runs 14 residues. The chain's CDR3 is CASTPGLASYEQYF. CDR3 nucleotide sequence: TGCGCCAGCACCCCGGGACTAGCGAGCTACGAGCAGTACTTC.

This chain links TRBV19 with TRBJ2-1; 7 bases line up with TRBD2. V was pared by 4 bases and J by 1 base, with 4 bases of the junction left unmatched. Germline values: CDR1 LNHDA, CDR2 SQIVND (reference sequence). This CDR3 has 15 residues. DNA of the CDR3: TGTGCCAGTAGTAGCGGGAGCCATTCCTACAATGAGCAGTTCTTC. Translation: CASSSGSHSYNEQFF.

This clonotype was counted a single time. The genes are TRBV11-2 and TRBJ2-3, with D unclear. V lost 2 bases to trimming and J lost 2 bases, with 11 bases between them. The germline CDR1 and CDR2 sequences are SGHAT and FQNNGV. The CDR3 runs to 15 residues. As DNA, the CDR3 is TGTGCCAGCAGCTTAAACGGCGGATTCACAGATACGCAGTATTTT. Residues: CASSLNGGFTDTQYF.

This clonotype was seen more than once but under ten times. The rearrangement uses TRBV24-1 and TRBJ2-5, with D maybe TRBD2 (6 bases). The CDR3 is made up of 15 amino acids. V was cut by 0 bases and J by 2 bases, with 9 bases left in between. Per germline, CDR1 KGHDR and CDR2 SFDVKD. The CDR3 protein is CATSDLRLVQETQYF. For the CDR3, the DNA is TGTGCCACCAGTGATTTGCGACTAGTTCAAGAGACCCAGTACTTC.

This clonotype was seen a few times. At one of its ends the junction is not consistent with the germline gene, which may arise from a read error. This chain connects TRBV7-2 to TRBJ2-1; no clear D gene. The CDR3 consists of 12 residues. The V gene's germline CDR1 is SGHTA and CDR2 FQGNSA. CDR3 sequence (DNA): TGTGCCAGCAGCTTAGCCTACAATGAGCGGTTCTTC. It translates to CASSLAYNERFF.

This chain uses TRBV20-1 with TRBJ2-1; no clear D. The J call may be faulty, since TRBJ2-7 better matches the DNA end. Germline loops: CDR1 DFQATT, CDR2 SNEGSKA (reference sequence). The CDR3 loop spans 15 amino acids. The CDR3 nucleotides are TGCAGTGCTAGAGATCAGGCGGAGCCCTACAATGAGCAGTACTTC. Encoded protein: CSARDQAEPYNEQYF.

The table lists this clonotype with a few counts. J is TRBJ2-7 and V is TRBV4-2; TRBD2 aligns across 12 bases. J was trimmed by 4 bases and V by 0 bases; bases with no gene match: 1. The germline CDR1 and CDR2 sequences are LGHNA and YNFKEQ. The CDR3 totals 15 residues. This chain's CDR3 is CASSQDTSGRYEQYF. DNA of the CDR3: TGTGCCAGCAGCCAAGATACTAGCGGGAGGTACGAGCAGTACTTC.

The gene calls are TRBV12-3 or TRBV12-4 and TRBJ1-1, with TRBD1 identical over 8 bases. The CDR3 loop spans 13 amino acids. Losses at the gene ends were 6 bases for V and 6 bases for J; bases not matched to a gene: 6. This CDR3 reads CASRRQGAPEAFF. CDR3 coding DNA: TGTGCCAGCAGAAGGCAGGGGGCCCCTGAAGCTTTCTTT.

The V call is TRBV7-9, the J call TRBJ2-7; TRBD2 aligns across 7 bases. This CDR3 is built from 17 residues. The germline V gene encodes CDR1 SEHNR and CDR2 FQNEAQ (reference sequence). The V segment lost 1 base and the J segment 2 bases; nucleotides outside the gene matches: 11. DNA of the CDR3: TGTGCCAGCAGCTTAGAATTAGCGGGTCCTGGGCCCTACGAGCAGTACTTC. Amino acid sequence: CASSLELAGPGPYEQYF.

V gene TRBV20-1 combines with J gene TRBJ1-6; D remains unclear. The V and J ends lost 6 bases and 16 bases respectively, with 19 bases between them. CDR1 and CDR2 from the germline V gene are DFQATT and SNEGSKA (reference sequence). This CDR3 has 12 residues. CDR3 DNA sequence: TGCAGTGCCCCAGACTCCTCCCGGGAGCTCCACTTT. It is translated as CSAPDSSRELHF.

This clonotype has just a few counts. The chain carries TRBV29-1 and TRBJ2-3; either TRBD1 or TRBD2 may supply D (6 bases each). Trimming removed 3 bases at V and 2 bases at J, with 12 bases between. The germline V gene has CDR1 SQVTM and CDR2 ANQGSEA. The CDR3 runs 14 residues. The CDR3 sequence is CSVEGGVPTDTQYF. CDR3 DNA: TGCAGCGTTGAGGGGGGCGTCCCCACAGATACGCAGTATTTT.

V is TRBV20-1 and J is TRBJ1-4; 9 nucleotides line up with TRBD1. This CDR3 is 15 amino acids long. Per germline, CDR1 DFQATT and CDR2 SNEGSKA (reference sequence). V shed 0 bases and J 8 bases; nucleotides not matched to a gene: 7. CDR3 sequence reads: CSARDLQGAHEKLFF. CDR3 coding DNA: TGCAGTGCTAGAGACTTACAGGGGGCCCACGAAAAACTGTTTTTT.

V gene TRBV7-2 combines with J gene TRBJ2-4; 8 positions agree with TRBD2. V was clipped by 2 bases and J by 4 bases; unmatched bases: 19. This CDR3 comprises 20 residues. Per germline, CDR1 SGHTA and CDR2 FQGNSA. Written as DNA, the CDR3 is TGTGCCAGCAGCTTAATCAGTCTCGGGGACTTTTTAGCGGGAAAAAACATTCAGTACTTC. Translating it yields CASSLISLGDFLAGKNIQYF.